This paragraph reports one T cell receptor beta chain. This entry is derived from a study of blood T cell repertoires in COVID-19. Turning to the study itself: The United States, Italy and Spain were the sources of the acute and convalescent COVID-19 samples. PBMCs, B-cell-depleted T cells, or T cells were the source of the cDNA or gDNA that made up the material.

Original processing methods: How many nucleated cells were present was estimated from reference gene primer amplification. Some clones are missing from TCRdb's copy, which holds only in-frame ones; the method was immunoSEQ multiplex PCR. The V and J calls and clone size are taken from that table; D and trimming were inferred from the DNA. The repertoire includes 380,000 or so clones, 65% to 90% of them detected once, and just over 7% sits in the top ten. V gave up 1 base and J gave up 4 bases; unmatched junction bases: 2. The CDR3 extends over 14 amino acids. Germline-derived CDR1 and CDR2 are MGHRA and YSYEKL. A Seattle source enrolled patients during active infection and followed them longitudinally.

Sequencing was carried out using peripheral blood. The chain combines TRBV4-1 with TRBJ1-1; TRBD1 matches 8 bases. This receptor was identified in a woman aged 60-75 years with COVID-19, enrolled during active disease. The CDR3 loop reads CASSQVGQGTEAFF. The CDR3 bases are TGCGCCAGCAGCCAAGTCGGACAGGGCACTGAAGCTTTCTTT.